This is a list of T cell receptor beta chains from one sample in a study of T cells in Graves' hyperthyroidism and ophthalmopathy. Via MiXCR, TCRdb re-called the multiplex PCR reads, giving one row per CDR3 protein. Of roughly 700,000 distinct CDR3 sequences in the sample, 35% were seen once. Sequenced sample: blood. These receptors all come from a middle-aged woman with Graves' hyperthyroidism. CDR3s include the opening cysteine and the closing phenylalanine or tryptophan. The D gene is left open where the match is weak. Rows give clone size only sometimes, using once, few, many, or a class for an expanded clone.

V: TRBV4-1
J: TRBJ1-1
size: .
D: .
CDR3: CASSQGRPGKRNTEAFF
DNA: TGCGCCAGCAGCCAAGGGCGGCCAGGAAAACGGAACACTGAAGCTTTCTTT

V: TRBV6-5
J: TRBJ2-3
size: .
D: .
CDR3: CASSEAVEDTQYF
DNA: TGTGCCAGCAGTGAAGCCGTGGAGGATACGCAGTATTTT

V: TRBV4-1
J: TRBJ1-1
size: many
D: .
CDR3: CASSQDLGFGTEAFF
DNA: TGCGCCAGCAGCCAAGATCTCGGATTTGGGACTGAAGCTTTCTTT

V: TRBV19
J: TRBJ2-7
size: .
D: .
CDR3: CATKPGPRAYEQYF
DNA: TGTGCCACCAAACCGGGGCCCCGGGCCTACGAGCAGTACTTC

V: TRBV19
J: TRBJ1-5
size: many
D: .
CDR3: CASSLERGGDQPQHF
DNA: TGTGCCAGTAGTTTAGAAAGGGGGGGCGATCAGCCCCAGCATTTT

V: TRBV5-1
J: TRBJ1-4
size: many
D: TRBD1
CDR3: CASSAGTVEEKLFF
DNA: TGCGCCAGCAGCGCCGGGACAGTTGAGGAAAAACTGTTTTTT

V: TRBV10-2
J: TRBJ1-1
size: .
D: .
CDR3: CASIRTGGGNTEAFF
DNA: TGTGCCAGCATCCGCACTGGCGGGGGTAACACTGAAGCTTTCTTT

V: TRBV7-9
J: TRBJ2-7
size: many
D: .
CDR3: CASSPSTQGSSYEQYF
DNA: TGTGCCAGCTCACCCTCAACACAGGGAAGCTCCTACGAGCAGTACTTC

V: TRBV7-2
J: TRBJ2-7
size: .
D: .
CDR3: CASSFYICSAREGWATYEQYF
DNA: .

V: TRBV10-3
J: TRBJ1-3
size: many
D: TRBD1
CDR3: CAISGAGTGGGNTIYF
DNA: TGTGCCATCAGTGGCGCCGGGACAGGGGGAGGAAACACCATATATTTT

V: TRBV20-1
J: TRBJ2-5
size: .
D: .
CDR3: CSAMGLTVQETQYF
DNA: TGCAGTGCTATGGGGCTCACGGTCCAAGAGACCCAGTACTTC

V: TRBV11-2
J: TRBJ2-7
size: .
D: TRBD2
CDR3: CASSLYSGAYEQYF
DNA: TGTGCCAGCAGCTTATACAGCGGGGCGTACGAGCAGTACTTC

V: TRBV5-1
J: TRBJ2-5
size: .
D: .
CDR3: CASSLSLGTGETQYF
DNA: TGCGCCAGCAGCTTGTCCCTAGGGACCGGGGAGACCCAGTACTTC

V: TRBV7-9
J: TRBJ2-7
size: .
D: .
CDR3: CASTYKGSGRAYEQYF
DNA: TGTGCCAGCACTTACAAGGGCTCGGGCCGAGCCTACGAGCAGTACTTC

V: TRBV29-1
J: TRBJ1-2
size: many
D: .
CDR3: CSVEAGRAHYGYTF
DNA: TGCAGCGTTGAGGCAGGAAGAGCCCACTATGGCTACACCTTC

V: TRBV3-1
J: TRBJ2-7
size: .
D: .
CDR3: CASSQELAASYEQYF
DNA: TGTGCCAGCAGCCAAGAACTAGCCGCCTCCTACGAGCAGTACTTC

V: TRBV7-9
J: TRBJ1-4
size: many
D: TRBD1
CDR3: CASSPRDRGRTNEKLFF
DNA: TGTGCCAGCAGCCCCCGGGACAGGGGACGAACTAATGAAAAACTGTTTTTT

V: TRBV20-1
J: TRBJ2-2
size: many
D: TRBD2
CDR3: CSARQGTSGYTGELFF
DNA: TGCAGTGCTAGGCAAGGGACTAGCGGATACACCGGGGAGCTGTTTTTT

V: TRBV6-2/TRBV6-3
J: TRBJ2-7
size: few
D: .
CDR3: CASSYSPLTTYEQYF
DNA: TGTGCCAGCAGTTACTCGCCACTCACAACCTACGAGCAGTACTTC

V: TRBV29-1
J: TRBJ1-5
size: many
D: .
CDR3: CSVAGAGDSPQHF
DNA: TGCAGCGTTGCAGGGGCCGGTGATTCGCCCCAGCATTTT

V: TRBV3-1
J: TRBJ1-2
size: .
D: TRBD1
CDR3: CASSGTVLGYTF
DNA: TGTGCCAGCTCCGGGACAGTACTGGGCTACACCTTC

V: TRBV19
J: TRBJ1-1
size: many
D: .
CDR3: CASSLTSTTEAFF
DNA: TGTGCCAGTAGTCTTACAAGTACCACTGAAGCTTTCTTT

V: TRBV19
J: TRBJ1-2
size: .
D: .
CDR3: CASSPQVRTVYGYTF
DNA: TGTGCCAGTAGCCCTCAGGTCCGGACAGTCTATGGCTACACCTTC

V: TRBV29-1
J: TRBJ1-1
size: many
D: .
CDR3: CSVVGEDVQAFF
DNA: TGCAGCGTCGTCGGGGAGGATGTGCAAGCTTTCTTT

V: TRBV10-1
J: TRBJ2-7
size: many
D: .
CDR3: CASSTGGSSYEQYF
DNA: TGCGCCAGCAGTACGGGGGGCAGTAGCTACGAGCAGTACTTC

V: TRBV2
J: TRBJ2-7
size: .
D: TRBD2
CDR3: CASTTGGRGEQYF
DNA: TGTGCCAGCACTACCGGAGGGCGGGGGGAGCAGTACTTC

V: TRBV15
J: TRBJ1-2
size: many
D: .
CDR3: CAASSFIKNYGYTF
DNA: TGTGCCGCCAGCAGTTTCATCAAGAACTATGGCTACACCTTC

V: TRBV6-6
J: TRBJ2-7
size: .
D: TRBD2
CDR3: CASSPGLAGMWYEQYF
DNA: TGTGCCAGCAGTCCAGGACTAGCGGGAATGTGGTACGAGCAGTACTTC